This TCR beta chain emerged from a study of shared clonotypes between healthy human individuals. Sorted-subset replicate PCRs used 200 ng of genomic DNA. This amount corresponded to approximately 30,000 T cell genomes. Profiled with immunoSEQ multiplex PCR; TCRdb holds only in-frame clones, not every one. The repertoire holds just over 2,000,000 clones, 85% to 95% seen once, with 0.1% to 0.15% in the top ten. General study results and limits: Shared clonotypes across all four donors exceeded non-shared ones in generation probability.

CDR3 length: 15 amino acids. Germline values: CDR1 KGHSH, CDR2 LQKENI. V was trimmed by 2 bases and J by 0 bases, leaving 7 bases between them. As for this clone: Its matching antigen is unknown. Other nucleotide sequences in the sample specify the same CDR3.

This clonotype originated in a man younger than 35 in good health. Sequencing input: naive CD4+ T cells sorted from blood. Stated subset: CD45RA+ positively selected. This chain joins TRBV18 and TRBJ2-2; unclear D gene. CDR3 sequence: CASSPRTANTGELFF. The CDR3 DNA sequence: TGTGCCAGCTCACCAAGGACGGCGAACACCGGGGAGCTGTTTTTT.